This T cell receptor beta chain was sequenced during a study of shared clonotypes between healthy human individuals. CDR3 length equals 12 residues. Germline CDR1 reads SGHRS; CDR2 reads YFSETQ. V was shortened by 0 bases and J by 10 bases, with 10 bases between the two germline ends. TCRdb's copy holds only in-frame clones and misses some; the assay was immunoSEQ multiplex PCR. The sample has about 680,000 clones; about two thirds are singletons. General observations from the study: The sampled material consisted only of blood, and tissue repertoires are likely to differ. Among a handful of donors, about 5% of naive CD4 clonotypes were found in common.

Remarks on this clone: Its antigen is not identified.

The sequence came from a woman in her 30s in good health. The sequencing sample was made of memory CD4+ T cells sorted from blood. Noted subset: CD45RA-negative fraction. The genes are TRBV5-1 and TRBJ1-1; D gene unclear. CDR3 loop: CASSLAGNGAFF. CDR3 DNA sequence: TGCGCCAGCAGCTTGGCGGGAAACGGAGCTTTCTTT.